This T cell receptor (beta chain) was captured in a study of cytomegalovirus exposure and HLA in healthy donors. With 60 Vbeta and 13 Jbeta primers, the PCR was carried out. Sequencing was performed with immunoSEQ multiplex PCR; in TCRdb, only in-frame clones are kept and a portion is missing. The table shows over 85,000 clones, with 70% to 80% occurring only once. Looked up from germline, CDR1 is MGHRA and CDR2 is YSYEKL. This CDR3 has 16 amino acids. Trimming cost V 0 bases and J 1 base; bases outside gene matches: 5. The sequence came from a man in his forties or fifties in good health and CMV-seronegative. This rearrangement joins TRBV4-1 to TRBJ1-1, with TRBD1 identical over 7 bases. The sequenced sample was PBMCs. CDR3 sequence reads: CASSQDQGQRNTEAFF. The CDR3 DNA is TGCGCCAGCAGCCAAGACCAGGGACAGAGGAACACTGAAGCTTTCTTT.